These 14 T cell receptor beta chains came from one sample sequenced in a study of shared clonotypes between healthy human individuals. Profiling relied on immunoSEQ multiplex PCR, and the TCRdb table lists in-frame clones only, not all of them. The table has 550,000 to 750,000 clones, around 95% seen once. Terminally differentiated effector memory CD45RA+ cells were excluded by CCR7 positive selection of CD45RO-negative cells. The sequenced sample consisted of naive CD8+ T cells sorted from blood. Receptor source: a woman aged 25-40 years in good health.

The rearrangement uses TRBV12-2 and TRBJ1-5. TRBV12-2 is a known pseudogene. The CDR3 is 16 amino acids. CDR3 loop: CASRSRAGPSNQPQHF. The CDR3 DNA reads as TGTGCAAGTCGCTCCCGTGCCGGGCCAAGCAATCAGCCCCAGCATTTT.

Regarding this clone: Other DNA sequences in this specimen translate into the identical CDR3. The chain joins TRBV19 to TRBJ2-7; 9 bases align to TRBD2. This CDR3 spans 14 amino acids. V shed 3 bases and J 2 bases; nucleotides not matched to a gene: 2. Per the germline V gene, CDR1 is LNHDA and CDR2 is SQIVND (reference sequence). The CDR3, as DNA: TGTGCCAGTAGTATTAGCGGGGGACCCTACGAGCAGTACTTC. Its protein is CASSISGGPYEQYF. Full variable domain (missing parts from reference TRBV19 and TRBJ2-7): DGGITQSPKYLFRKEGQNVTLSCEQNLNHDAMYWYRQDPGQGLRLIYYSQIVNDFQKGDIAEGYSVSREKKESFPLTVTSAQKNPTAFYLCASSISGGPYEQYFGPGTRLTVT.

Of note for this clone: This sample includes further DNA sequences coding for the same CDR3. V gene TRBV14 combines with J gene TRBJ2-2; D ambiguous. The CDR3 has 13 amino acids. Germline CDR1 reads SGHDN; CDR2 reads FVKESK. Trimming pared 1 base from V and 2 bases from J, leaving 2 bases between. The CDR3 loop is CASSQANTGELFF. The CDR3 DNA reads as TGTGCCAGCAGCCAAGCTAACACCGGGGAGCTGTTTTTT.

The chain recombines TRBV7-2 with TRBJ2-3; TRBD1 agrees at 7 bases. The V gene end was trimmed by 5 bases and the J gene end by 4 bases; junction bases not matched to a gene: 9. This CDR3 has 15 amino acids. In germline, CDR1 is SGHTA, CDR2 FQGNSA. This CDR3 is CASSASGQFPDTQYF. CDR3 nucleotide sequence: TGTGCCAGCAGCGCCTCGGGACAGTTTCCAGATACGCAGTATTTT. Using reference TRBV7-2 and TRBJ2-3 for the parts outside the CDR3, the full variable domain is GAGVSQSPSNKVTEKGKDVELRCDPISGHTALYWYRQSLGQGLEFLIYFQGNSAPDKSGLPSDRFSAERTGGSVSTLTIQRTQQEDSAVYLCASSASGQFPDTQYFGPGTRLTVL.

This sequence joins TRBV19 and TRBJ1-1, with D uncertain. This CDR3 is built from 13 residues. Deletions cut 3 bases from V and 3 bases from J, with 8 bases between. CDR1 LNHDA and CDR2 SQIVND come from the germline V gene (reference sequence). CDR3 protein: CASSMFGYTEAFF. Written as DNA, the CDR3 is TGTGCCAGTAGTATGTTTGGGTACACTGAAGCTTTCTTT. Filled out from reference TRBV19 and TRBJ1-1, the complete variable domain reads DGGITQSPKYLFRKEGQNVTLSCEQNLNHDAMYWYRQDPGQGLRLIYYSQIVNDFQKGDIAEGYSVSREKKESFPLTVTSAQKNPTAFYLCASSMFGYTEAFFGQGTRLTVV.

The chain employs TRBV19 and TRBJ2-7; maybe TRBD2 (5 bases). Trimming left V 0 bases short and J 2 bases short, with 14 bases between. CDR3 length: 16 amino acids. Germline loops: CDR1 LNHDA, CDR2 SQIVND (reference sequence). Here the CDR3 DNA reads TGTGCCAGTAGTATAGAGAGGGTAGCCGGAACCTACGAGCAGTACTTC. Its translation: CASSIERVAGTYEQYF.

The chain recombines TRBV25-1 with TRBJ1-1; TRBD1 might be the D (6 bases). The CDR3 has 17 amino acids. Germline CDR1 is MGHDK and CDR2 is SYGVNS. Trimming stripped 0 bases from V and 6 bases from J, with 20 bases between. CDR3 region: CASSEYKLQNEGAEAFF. DNA of the CDR3: TGTGCCAGCAGTGAATATAAATTACAGAACGAGGGGGCTGAAGCTTTCTTT.

The chain uses TRBV11-2 and TRBJ2-1; 10 bases line up with TRBD2. This CDR3 spans 15 amino acids. Trimming removed 1 base from V and 9 bases from J; junction bases left unmatched: 6. Germline V gene data show CDR1 as SGHAT and CDR2 as FQNNGV. The chain's CDR3 is CASSLVPSGSFEQFF. The CDR3, as DNA: TGTGCCAGCAGCTTAGTTCCTAGCGGGAGCTTTGAGCAGTTCTTC.

The V call is TRBV6-5, the J call TRBJ2-1; 8 bases map to TRBD1. This CDR3 has 14 residues. The V segment lost 7 bases and the J segment 5 bases; nucleotides outside the gene matches: 7. The germline V gene encodes CDR1 MNHEY and CDR2 SVGAGI. The CDR3 DNA reads TGTGCCAGCAAAGGACAGGGTGGTGACAATGAGCAGTTCTTC. It is translated as CASKGQGGDNEQFF.

The rearrangement links TRBV29-1 to TRBJ2-7; 7 bases agree with TRBD2. The V and J ends lost 3 bases and 0 bases, in that order; junction bases with no gene match: 5. Per the germline V gene, CDR1 is SQVTM and CDR2 is ANQGSEA. The CDR3 loop spans 14 amino acids. CDR3 protein: CSVESGDSSYEQYF. CDR3 nucleotides: TGCAGCGTTGAGAGCGGGGATAGCTCCTACGAGCAGTACTTC.

This chain links TRBV28 with TRBJ2-3; D not resolved. The CDR3 spans 14 residues. Germline V gives CDR1 MDHEN, CDR2 SYDVKM. V shed 6 bases and J shed 3 bases, with 13 bases lying between them. This chain's CDR3 is CASSSLVGTDTQYF. The CDR3 DNA sequence: TGTGCCAGCAGCTCGTTAGTAGGAACAGATACGCAGTATTTT.

V usage is TRBV5-4 and J usage is TRBJ1-1, with unresolved D. The CDR3 length is 13 residues. CDR1 SGHNT and CDR2 YYREEE come from the germline V gene (reference sequence). V lost 6 bases, J lost 1 base, and 10 bases lay in between. CDR3 residues: CASTRGGNTEAFF. Written as DNA, the CDR3 is TGTGCCAGCACCCGAGGAGGGAACACTGAAGCTTTCTTT.

CDR3 sequence (DNA): TGTGCCAGCATCATGCCAGGGGGCAACTATGGCTACACCTTC. Its protein product is CASIMPGGNYGYTF. The chain joins TRBV6-1 to TRBJ1-2, with TRBD1 matching 8 bases. Germline values: CDR1 MNHNS, CDR2 SASEGT. This CDR3 region has 14 residues. After removal of 7 bases from V and 2 bases from J, the junction contained 6 bases not matched to a gene.

The J gene is TRBJ2-4, the V gene TRBV2; 8 bases are a match to TRBD2. Germline lookup yields CDR1 SNHLY and CDR2 FYNNEI. V shed 7 bases and J 2 bases; nucleotides not matched to a gene: 10. CDR3 length: 16 residues. The CDR3 reads CASTRAGDMTKNIQYF. As DNA, the CDR3 is TGTGCCAGCACCCGAGCGGGAGATATGACCAAAAACATTCAGTACTTC.